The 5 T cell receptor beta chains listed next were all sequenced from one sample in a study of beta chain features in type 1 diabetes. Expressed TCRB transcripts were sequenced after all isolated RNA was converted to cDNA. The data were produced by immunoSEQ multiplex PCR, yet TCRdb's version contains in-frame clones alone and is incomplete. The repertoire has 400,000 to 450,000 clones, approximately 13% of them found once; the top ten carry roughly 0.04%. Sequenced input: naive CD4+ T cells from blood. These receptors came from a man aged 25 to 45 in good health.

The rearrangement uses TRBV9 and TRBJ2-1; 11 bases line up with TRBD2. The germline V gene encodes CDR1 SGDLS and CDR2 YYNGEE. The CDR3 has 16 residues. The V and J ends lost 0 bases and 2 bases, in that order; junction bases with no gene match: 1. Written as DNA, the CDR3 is TGTGCCAGCAGCGTAGAGACTAGCGGGGCCTACAATGAGCAGTTCTTC. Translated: CASSVETSGAYNEQFF.

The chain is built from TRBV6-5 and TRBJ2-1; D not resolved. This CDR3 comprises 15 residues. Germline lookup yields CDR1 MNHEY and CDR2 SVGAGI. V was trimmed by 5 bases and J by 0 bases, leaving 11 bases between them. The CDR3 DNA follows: TGTGCCAGCAGTAACGAGCCCAGCTCCTACAATGAGCAGTTCTTC. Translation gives CASSNEPSSYNEQFF.

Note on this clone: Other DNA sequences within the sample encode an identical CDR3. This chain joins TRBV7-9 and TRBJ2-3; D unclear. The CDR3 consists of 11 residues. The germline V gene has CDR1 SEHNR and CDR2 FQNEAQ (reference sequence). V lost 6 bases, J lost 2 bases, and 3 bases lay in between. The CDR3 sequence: CASSDTDTQYF. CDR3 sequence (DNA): TGTGCCAGCAGTGACACAGATACGCAGTATTTT.

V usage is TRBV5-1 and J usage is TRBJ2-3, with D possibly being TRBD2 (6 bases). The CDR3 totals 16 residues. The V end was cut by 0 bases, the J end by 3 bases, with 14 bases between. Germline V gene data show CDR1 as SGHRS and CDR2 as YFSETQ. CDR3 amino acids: CASSLGTLAGTDTQYF. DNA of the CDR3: TGCGCCAGCAGCTTGGGAACACTAGCCGGGACAGATACGCAGTATTTT.

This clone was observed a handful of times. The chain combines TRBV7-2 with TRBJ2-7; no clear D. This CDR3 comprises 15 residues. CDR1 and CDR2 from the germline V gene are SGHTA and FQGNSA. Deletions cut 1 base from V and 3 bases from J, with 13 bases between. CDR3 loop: CASSLVTAGFYEQYF. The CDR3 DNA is TGTGCCAGCAGCTTAGTTACAGCTGGGTTCTACGAGCAGTACTTC.